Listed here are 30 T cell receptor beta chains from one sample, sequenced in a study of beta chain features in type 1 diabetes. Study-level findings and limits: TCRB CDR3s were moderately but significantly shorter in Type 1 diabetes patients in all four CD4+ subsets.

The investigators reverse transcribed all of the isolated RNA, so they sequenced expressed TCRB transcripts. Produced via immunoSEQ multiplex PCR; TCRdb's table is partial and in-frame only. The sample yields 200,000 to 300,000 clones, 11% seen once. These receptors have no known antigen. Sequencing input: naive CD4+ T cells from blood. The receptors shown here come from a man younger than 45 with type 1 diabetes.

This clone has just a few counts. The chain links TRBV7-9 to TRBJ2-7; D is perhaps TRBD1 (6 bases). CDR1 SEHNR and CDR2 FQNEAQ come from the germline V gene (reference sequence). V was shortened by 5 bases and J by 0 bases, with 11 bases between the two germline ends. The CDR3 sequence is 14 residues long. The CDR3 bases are TGTGCCAGCAGCCCCACAGGGACCTCCTACGAGCAGTACTTC. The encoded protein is CASSPTGTSYEQYF.

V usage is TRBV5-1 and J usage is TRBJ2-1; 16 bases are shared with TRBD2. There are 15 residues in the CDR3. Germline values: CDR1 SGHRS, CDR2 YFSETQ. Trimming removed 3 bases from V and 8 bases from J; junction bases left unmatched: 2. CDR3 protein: CASSSGLAGGDEQFF. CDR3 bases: TGCGCCAGCAGCTCGGGACTAGCGGGGGGGGATGAGCAGTTCTTC.

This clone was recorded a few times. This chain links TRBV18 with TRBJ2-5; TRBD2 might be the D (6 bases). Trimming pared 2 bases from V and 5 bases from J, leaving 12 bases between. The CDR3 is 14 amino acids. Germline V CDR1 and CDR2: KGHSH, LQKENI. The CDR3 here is CASSPSSSGETQYF. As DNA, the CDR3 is TGTGCCAGCTCACCATCGTCGAGCGGGGAGACCCAGTACTTC.

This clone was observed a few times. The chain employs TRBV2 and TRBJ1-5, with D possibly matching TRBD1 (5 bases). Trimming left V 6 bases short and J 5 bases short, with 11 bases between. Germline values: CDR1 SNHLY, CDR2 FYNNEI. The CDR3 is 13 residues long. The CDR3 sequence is CASSLDSYQPQHF. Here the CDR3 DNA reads TGTGCCAGCAGCCTCGACAGTTATCAGCCCCAGCATTTT.

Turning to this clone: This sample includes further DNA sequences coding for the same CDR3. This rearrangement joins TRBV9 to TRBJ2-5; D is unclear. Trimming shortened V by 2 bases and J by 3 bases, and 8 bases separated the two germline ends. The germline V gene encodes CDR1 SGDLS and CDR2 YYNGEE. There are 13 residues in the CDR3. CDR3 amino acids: CASSVAGKETQYF. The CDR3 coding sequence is TGTGCCAGCAGCGTGGCTGGCAAAGAGACCCAGTACTTC.

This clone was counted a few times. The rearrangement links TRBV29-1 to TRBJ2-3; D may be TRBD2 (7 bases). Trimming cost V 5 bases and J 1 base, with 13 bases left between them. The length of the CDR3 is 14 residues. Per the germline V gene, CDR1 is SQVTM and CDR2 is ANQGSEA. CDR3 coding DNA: TGCAGCGTTCTCCGGGGGGCGGGCACAGATACGCAGTATTTT. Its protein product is CSVLRGAGTDTQYF.

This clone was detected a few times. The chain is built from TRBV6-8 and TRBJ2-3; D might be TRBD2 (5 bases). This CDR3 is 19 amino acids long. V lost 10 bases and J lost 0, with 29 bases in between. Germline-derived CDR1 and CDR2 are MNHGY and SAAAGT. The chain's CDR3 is CAIYGPAATAYRSTDTQYF. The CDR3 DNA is TGTGCCATCTACGGGCCAGCGGCTACAGCGTATCGAAGCACAGATACGCAGTATTTT.

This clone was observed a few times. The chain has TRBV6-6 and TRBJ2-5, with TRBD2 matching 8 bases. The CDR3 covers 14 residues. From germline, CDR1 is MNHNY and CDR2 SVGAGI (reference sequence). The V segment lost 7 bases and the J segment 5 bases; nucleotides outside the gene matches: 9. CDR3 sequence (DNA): TGTGCCAGCAAGAGCGGGGGCCTTGGGGAGACCCAGTACTTC. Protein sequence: CASKSGGLGETQYF.

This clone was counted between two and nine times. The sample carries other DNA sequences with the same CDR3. The CDR3 loop reads CASSFSGQPQHF. DNA for the CDR3: TGTGCCAGCAGCTTTTCGGGTCAGCCCCAGCATTTT. The rearrangement uses TRBV7-2 and TRBJ1-5; D uncertain. There are 12 residues in the CDR3. Germline assignment: CDR1 SGHTA and CDR2 FQGNSA. V dropped 3 bases and J dropped 6 bases, with 6 bases sitting between them.

The CDR3, as DNA: TGTGCCAGCCGCCAGCGGGCTAACAATGAGCAGTTCTTC. Translated: CASRQRANNEQFF. The rearrangement uses TRBV7-2 and TRBJ2-1; D possibly corresponds to TRBD2 (6 bases). CDR3 length equals 13 residues. The V end lost 8 bases, the J end lost 5 bases, and 13 bases lay between the germline ends. The germline gives CDR1 SGHTA, CDR2 FQGNSA.

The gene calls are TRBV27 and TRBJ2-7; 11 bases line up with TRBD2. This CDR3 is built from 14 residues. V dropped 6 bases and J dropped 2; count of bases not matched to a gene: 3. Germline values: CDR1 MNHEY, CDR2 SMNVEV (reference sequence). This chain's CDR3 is CASRLAGAAYEQYF. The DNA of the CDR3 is TGTGCCAGCAGACTAGCGGGGGCCGCCTACGAGCAGTACTTC.

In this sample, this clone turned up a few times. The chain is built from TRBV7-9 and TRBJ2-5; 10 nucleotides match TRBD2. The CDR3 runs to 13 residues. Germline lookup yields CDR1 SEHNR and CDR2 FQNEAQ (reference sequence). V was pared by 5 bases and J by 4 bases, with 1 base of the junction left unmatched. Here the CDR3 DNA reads TGTGCCAGCAGCCCTAGCGGGGGAGAGACCCAGTACTTC. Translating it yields CASSPSGGETQYF. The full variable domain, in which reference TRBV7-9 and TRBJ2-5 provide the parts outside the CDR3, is DTGVSQNPRHKITKRGQNVTFRCDPISEHNRLYWYRQTLGQGPEFLTYFQNEAQLEKSRLLSDRFSAERPKGSFSTLEIQRTEQGDSAMYLCASSPSGGETQYFGPGTRLLVL.

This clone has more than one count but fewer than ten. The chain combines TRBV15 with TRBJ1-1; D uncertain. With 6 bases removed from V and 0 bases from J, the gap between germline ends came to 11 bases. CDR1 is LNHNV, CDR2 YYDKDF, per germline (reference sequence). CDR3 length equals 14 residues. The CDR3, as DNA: TGTGCCACCAGGGAGGAGCTTCTGAACACTGAAGCTTTCTTT. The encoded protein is CATREELLNTEAFF.

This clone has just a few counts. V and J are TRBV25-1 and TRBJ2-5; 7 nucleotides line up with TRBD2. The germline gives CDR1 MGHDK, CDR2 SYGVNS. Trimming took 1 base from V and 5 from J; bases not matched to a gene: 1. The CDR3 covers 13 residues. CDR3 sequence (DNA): TGTGCCAGCAGTGAATTGGGAGGGGAGACCCAGTACTTC. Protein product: CASSELGGETQYF. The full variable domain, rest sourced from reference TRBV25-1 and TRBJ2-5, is EADIYQTPRYLVIGTGKKITLECSQTMGHDKMYWYQQDPGMELHLIHYSYGVNSTEKGDLSSESTVSRIRTEHFPLTLESARPSHTSQYLCASSELGGETQYFGPGTRLLVL.

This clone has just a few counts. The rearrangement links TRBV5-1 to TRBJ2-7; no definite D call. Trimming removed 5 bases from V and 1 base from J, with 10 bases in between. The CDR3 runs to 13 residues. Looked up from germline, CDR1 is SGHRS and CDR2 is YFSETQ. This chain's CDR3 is CASRPASSYEQYF. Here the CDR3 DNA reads TGCGCCAGCAGGCCAGCGAGTTCCTACGAGCAGTACTTC. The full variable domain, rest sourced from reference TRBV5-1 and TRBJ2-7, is KAGVTQTPRYLIKTRGQQVTLSCSPISGHRSVSWYQQTPGQGLQFLFEYFSETQRNKGNFPGRFSGRQFSNSRSEMNVSTLELGDSALYLCASRPASSYEQYFGPGTRLTVT.

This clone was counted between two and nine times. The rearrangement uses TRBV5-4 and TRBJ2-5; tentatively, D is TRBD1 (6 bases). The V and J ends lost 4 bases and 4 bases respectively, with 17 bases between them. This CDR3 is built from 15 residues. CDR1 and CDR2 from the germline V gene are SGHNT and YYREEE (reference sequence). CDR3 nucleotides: TGTGCCAGCAGCCCTAAAACAGGGAGAGGAGAGACCCAGTACTTC. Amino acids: CASSPKTGRGETQYF. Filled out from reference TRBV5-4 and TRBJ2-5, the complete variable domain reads ETGVTQSPTHLIKTRGQQVTLRCSSQSGHNTVSWYQQALGQGPQFIFQYYREEENGRGNFPPRFSGLQFPNYSSELNVNALELDDSALYLCASSPKTGRGETQYFGPGTRLLVL.

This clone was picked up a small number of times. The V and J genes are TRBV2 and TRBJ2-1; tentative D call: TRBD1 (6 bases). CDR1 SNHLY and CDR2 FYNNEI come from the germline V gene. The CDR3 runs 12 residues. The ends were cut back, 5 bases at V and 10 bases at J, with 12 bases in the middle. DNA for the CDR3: TGTGCCAGCAGTTTATCCGGGACAGAGCAGTTCTTC. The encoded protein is CASSLSGTEQFF.

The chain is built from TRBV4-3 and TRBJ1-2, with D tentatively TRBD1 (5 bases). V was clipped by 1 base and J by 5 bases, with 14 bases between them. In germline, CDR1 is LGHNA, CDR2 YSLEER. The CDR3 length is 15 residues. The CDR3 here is CASSQGPDRTYGYTF. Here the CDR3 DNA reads TGCGCCAGCAGCCAAGGGCCTGACAGAACTTATGGCTACACCTTC.

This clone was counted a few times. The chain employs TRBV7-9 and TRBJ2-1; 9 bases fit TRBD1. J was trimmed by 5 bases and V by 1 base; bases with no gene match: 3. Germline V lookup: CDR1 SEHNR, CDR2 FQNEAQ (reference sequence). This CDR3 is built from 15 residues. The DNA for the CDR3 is TGTGCCAGCAGCTTAGGCACAGGGGGCAACAATGAGCAGTTCTTC. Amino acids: CASSLGTGGNNEQFF.

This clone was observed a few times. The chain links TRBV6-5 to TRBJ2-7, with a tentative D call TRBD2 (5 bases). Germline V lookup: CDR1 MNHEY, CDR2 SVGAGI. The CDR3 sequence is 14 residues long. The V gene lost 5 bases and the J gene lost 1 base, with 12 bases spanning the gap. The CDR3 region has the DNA TGTGCCAGCAGTCAACTAGTCGGATCCTACGAGCAGTACTTC. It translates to CASSQLVGSYEQYF.

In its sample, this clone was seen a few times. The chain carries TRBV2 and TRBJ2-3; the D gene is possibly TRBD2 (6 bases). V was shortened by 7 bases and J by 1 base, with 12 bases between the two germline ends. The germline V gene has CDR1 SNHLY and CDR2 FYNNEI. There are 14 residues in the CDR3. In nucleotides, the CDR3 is TGTGCCAGCAAGGAGGGAGGAGGCACAGATACGCAGTATTTT. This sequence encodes CASKEGGGTDTQYF.

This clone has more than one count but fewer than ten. The CDR3 is CSVVSQGYEQYF. The CDR3 DNA sequence: TGCAGCGTTGTCTCACAGGGCTACGAGCAGTACTTC. This chain joins TRBV29-1 and TRBJ2-7; D might be TRBD1 (6 bases). This CDR3 contains 12 residues. Germline assignment: CDR1 SQVTM and CDR2 ANQGSEA. Trimming shortened V by 4 bases and J by 3 bases, and 10 bases separated the two germline ends.

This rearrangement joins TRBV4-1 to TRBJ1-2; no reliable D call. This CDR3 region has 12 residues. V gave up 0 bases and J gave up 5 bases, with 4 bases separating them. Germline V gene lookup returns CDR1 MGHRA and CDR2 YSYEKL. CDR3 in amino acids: CASSQDLYGYTF. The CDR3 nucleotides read TGCGCCAGCAGCCAAGATCTTTATGGCTACACCTTC.

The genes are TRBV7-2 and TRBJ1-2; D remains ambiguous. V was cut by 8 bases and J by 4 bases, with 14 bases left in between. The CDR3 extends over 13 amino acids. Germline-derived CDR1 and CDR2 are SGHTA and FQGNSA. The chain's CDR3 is CASSPGSSYGYTF. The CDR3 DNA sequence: TGTGCCAGCTCACCGGGTTCCTCCTATGGCTACACCTTC.

CDR3 nucleotides: TGTGCCAGCAGCTTGTGGGGGGAAAGGGAAGAGACCCAGTACTTC. Residues: CASSLWGEREETQYF. The gene calls are TRBV5-4 and TRBJ2-5; a possible D gene is TRBD2 (6 bases). Deletions cut 1 base from V and 3 bases from J, with 13 bases between. Looked up from germline, CDR1 is SGHNT and CDR2 is YYREEE (reference sequence). The CDR3 loop spans 15 amino acids.

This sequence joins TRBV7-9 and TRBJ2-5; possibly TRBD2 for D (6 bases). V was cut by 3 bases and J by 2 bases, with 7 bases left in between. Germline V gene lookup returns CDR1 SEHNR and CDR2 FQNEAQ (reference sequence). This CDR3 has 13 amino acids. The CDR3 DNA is TGTGCCAGCAGCTTCGGGACTCAAGAGACCCAGTACTTC. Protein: CASSFGTQETQYF.

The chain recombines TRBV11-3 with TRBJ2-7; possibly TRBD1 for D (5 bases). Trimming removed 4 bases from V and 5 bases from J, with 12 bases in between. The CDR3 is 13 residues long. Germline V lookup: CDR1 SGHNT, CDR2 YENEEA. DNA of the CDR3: TGTGCCAGCAGCTCCTCGACAGCAAACGAGCAGTACTTC. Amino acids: CASSSSTANEQYF.

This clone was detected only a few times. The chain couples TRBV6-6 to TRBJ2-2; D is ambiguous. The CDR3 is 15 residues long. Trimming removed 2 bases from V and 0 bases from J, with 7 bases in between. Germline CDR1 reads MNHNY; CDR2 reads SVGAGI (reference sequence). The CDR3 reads CASSYGRTNTGELFF. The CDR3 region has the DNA TGTGCCAGCAGTTACGGCAGAACGAACACCGGGGAGCTGTTTTTT.

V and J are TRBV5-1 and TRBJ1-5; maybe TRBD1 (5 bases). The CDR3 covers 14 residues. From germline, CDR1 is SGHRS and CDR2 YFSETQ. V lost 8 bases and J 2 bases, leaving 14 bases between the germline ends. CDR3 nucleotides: TGCGCCAGTACATTGGGGCCAGGCAATCAGCCCCAGCATTTT. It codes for CASTLGPGNQPQHF.

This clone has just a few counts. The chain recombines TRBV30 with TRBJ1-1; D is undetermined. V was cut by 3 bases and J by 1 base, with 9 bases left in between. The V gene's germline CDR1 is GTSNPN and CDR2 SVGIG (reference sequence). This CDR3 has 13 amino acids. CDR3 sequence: CAWRLQPNTEAFF. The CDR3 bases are TGTGCCTGGAGGCTACAGCCGAACACTGAAGCTTTCTTT.